This T cell receptor beta chain appears in the sequencing data of a study of Graves' ophthalmopathy and Graves' hyperthyroidism. V was trimmed by 3 bases and J by 6 bases, leaving 12 bases between them. The CDR3 spans 12 residues. Germline CDR1 GTSNPN, CDR2 SVGIG (reference sequence). Amplification from RNA transcripts yielded the TCR beta CDR3 regions. HTBI primers were employed in first-round RT-PCR, then a second-round multiplex PCR followed. MiXCR, applied by TCRdb to the multiplex PCR reads, yields one record per CDR3 protein. The table lists around 600,000 distinct CDR3 sequences, roughly 41% of them singletons. This clonotype was picked up a small number of times. Its antigen is undetermined. Points from the study as a whole: Detected in blood as well were most expanded thyroid clonotypes with frequency above 0.001.

The sequencing input was peripheral blood. This receptor was identified in an adult man with Graves' ophthalmopathy. The chain recombines TRBV30 with TRBJ2-7, with D maybe TRBD1 (5 bases). The CDR3 loop reads CAWRGAGIEQYF. The CDR3 region has the DNA TGTGCCTGGAGAGGGGCTGGTATCGAGCAGTACTTC.